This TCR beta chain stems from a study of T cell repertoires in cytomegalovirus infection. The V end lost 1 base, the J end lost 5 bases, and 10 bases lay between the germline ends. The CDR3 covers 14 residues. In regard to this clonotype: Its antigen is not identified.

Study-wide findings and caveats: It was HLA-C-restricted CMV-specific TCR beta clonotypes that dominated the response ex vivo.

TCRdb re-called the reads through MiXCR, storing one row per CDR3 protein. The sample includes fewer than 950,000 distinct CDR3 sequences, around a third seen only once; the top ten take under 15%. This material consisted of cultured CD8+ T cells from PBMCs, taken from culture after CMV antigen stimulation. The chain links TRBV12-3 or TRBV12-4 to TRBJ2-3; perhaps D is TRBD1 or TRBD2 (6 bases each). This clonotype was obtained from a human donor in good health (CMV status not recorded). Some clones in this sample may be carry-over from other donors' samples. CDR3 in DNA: TGTGCCAGCAGTTTAGAGGAGGGGGAAGATACGCAGTATTTT. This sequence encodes CASSLEEGEDTQYF.